These 5 T cell receptor beta chains originate from one sample sequenced in a study of blood T cells in healthy people across ages. A J-beta primer mix and a sample-barcoded 5' primer were used in a second PCR of about 7 to 11 cycles. One entry per CDR3 protein results from TCRdb running MiXCR on the 5' RACE reads. The table records 780,000 or so distinct CDR3 sequences, just over 55% of them present only once. The sample was blood. These receptors originate from a man aged 40-55 years in good health.

The J gene is TRBJ1-6, the V gene TRBV29-1; possibly TRBD1 for D (5 bases). Germline-derived CDR1 and CDR2 are SQVTM and ANQGSEA. The germline V and J ends were trimmed by 3 bases and 9 bases, with 12 bases remaining between them. The CDR3 length is 13 residues. DNA of the CDR3: TGCAGCGTTGAGACCGGGAGGGGTTCACCCCTCCACTTT. This encodes CSVETGRGSPLHF. Looking up the rest from reference TRBV29-1 and TRBJ1-6 gives the full variable domain: SAVISQKPSRDICQRGTSLTIQCQVDSQVTMMFWYRQQPGQSLTLIATANQGSEATYESGFVIDKFPISRPNLTFSTLTVSNMSPEDSSIYLCSVETGRGSPLHFGNGTRLTVT.

This chain uses TRBV2 with TRBJ2-2; D is uncertain. Trimming removed 4 bases at V and 8 bases at J, with 5 bases between. Germline values: CDR1 SNHLY, CDR2 FYNNEI. This CDR3 comprises 11 residues. Written as DNA, the CDR3 is TGTGCCAGCAGTGGTTTAGGGGAGCTGTTTTTT. Its protein is CASSGLGELFF. The entire variable domain, with the rest obtained from reference TRBV2 and TRBJ2-2, is as follows: EPEVTQTPSHQVTQMGQEVILRCVPISNHLYFYWYRQILGQKVEFLVSFYNNEISEKSEIFDDQFSVERPDGSNFTLKIRSTKLEDSAMYFCASSGLGELFFGEGSRLTVL.

This chain joins TRBV28 and TRBJ1-4, with a possible D match to TRBD1 (6 bases). The CDR3 consists of 14 residues. CDR1 is MDHEN and CDR2 is SYDVKM in the germline V gene. Trimming cost V 6 bases and J 6 bases, with 14 bases left between them. CDR3 sequence reads: CASSLGGAYEKLFF. The CDR3 DNA is TGTGCCAGCAGCCTAGGGGGGGCTTATGAAAAACTGTTTTTT.

The chain uses TRBV12-3 or TRBV12-4 and TRBJ1-1; perhaps TRBD1 as D (5 bases). V lost 4 bases to trimming and J lost 2 bases, with 11 bases between them. The CDR3 runs to 14 residues. CDR3 in DNA: TGTGCCAGCAGTTGGGAGGGGCCAAACACTGAAGCTTTCTTT. Translating it yields CASSWEGPNTEAFF.

The chain combines TRBV24-1 with TRBJ2-1; D not resolved. The J call is doubtful: the DNA matches TRBJ2-7 better. Germline CDR1 is KGHDR and CDR2 is SFDVKD. The CDR3 spans 11 residues. CDR3 bases: TGTGCCACCACTCTATACAATGAGCAGTACTTC. Translating gives CATTLYNEQYF.